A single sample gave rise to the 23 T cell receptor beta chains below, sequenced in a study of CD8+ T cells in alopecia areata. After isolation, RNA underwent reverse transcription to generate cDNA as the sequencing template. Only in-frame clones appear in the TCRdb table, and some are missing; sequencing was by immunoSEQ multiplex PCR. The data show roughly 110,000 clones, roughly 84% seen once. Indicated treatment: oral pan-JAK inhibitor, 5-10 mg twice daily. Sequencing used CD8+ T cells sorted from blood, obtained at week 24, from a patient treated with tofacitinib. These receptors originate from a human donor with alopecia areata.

CDR3 sequence reads: CASSLRGAQYGYTF. CDR3 DNA: TGTGCCAGCAGCTTACGGGGGGCACAATATGGCTACACCTTC. The chain is built from TRBV13 and TRBJ1-2, with a weak D call TRBD1 (6 bases). V lost 2 bases and J lost 5, with 12 bases in between. The CDR3 is 14 residues long. CDR1 is PRHDT, CDR2 FYEKMQ, per germline (reference sequence).

This chain's CDR3 is CASSQEGLAGGSAYNEQFF. The DNA of the CDR3 is TGCGCCAGCAGCCAAGAAGGGCTAGCGGGGGGATCGGCCTACAATGAGCAGTTCTTC. This chain uses TRBV4-3 with TRBJ2-1; TRBD2 agrees at 11 bases. CDR1 is LGHNA, CDR2 YSLEER, per germline. V lost 0 bases to trimming and J lost 2 bases; unmatched junction nucleotides: 9. This CDR3 has 19 amino acids.

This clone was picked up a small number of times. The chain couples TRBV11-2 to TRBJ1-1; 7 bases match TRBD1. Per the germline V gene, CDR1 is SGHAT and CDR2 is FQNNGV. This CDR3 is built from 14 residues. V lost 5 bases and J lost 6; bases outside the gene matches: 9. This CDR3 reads CASSITTGFAEAFF. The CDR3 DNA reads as TGTGCCAGCAGCATAACGACAGGGTTCGCTGAAGCTTTCTTT.

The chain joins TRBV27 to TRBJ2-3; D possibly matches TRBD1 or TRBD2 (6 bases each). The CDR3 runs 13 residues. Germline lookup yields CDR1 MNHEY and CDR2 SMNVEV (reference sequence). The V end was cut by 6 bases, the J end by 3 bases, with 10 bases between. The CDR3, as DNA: TGTGCCAGCAGAGGAGGGGGGACAGATACGCAGTATTTT. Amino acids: CASRGGGTDTQYF.

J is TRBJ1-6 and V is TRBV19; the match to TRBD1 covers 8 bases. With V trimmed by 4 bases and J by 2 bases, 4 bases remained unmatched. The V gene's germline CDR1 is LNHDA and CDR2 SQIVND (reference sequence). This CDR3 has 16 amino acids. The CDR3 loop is CASSKGQGTYNSPLHF. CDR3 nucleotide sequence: TGTGCCAGTAGTAAAGGACAGGGCACCTATAATTCACCCCTCCACTTT.

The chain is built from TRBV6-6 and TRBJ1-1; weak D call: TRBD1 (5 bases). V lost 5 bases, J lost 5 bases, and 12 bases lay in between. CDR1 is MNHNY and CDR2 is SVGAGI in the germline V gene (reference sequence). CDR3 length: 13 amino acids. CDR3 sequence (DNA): TGTGCCAGCAGTCTCGAATGGGGGACTGAAGCTTTCTTT. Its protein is CASSLEWGTEAFF.

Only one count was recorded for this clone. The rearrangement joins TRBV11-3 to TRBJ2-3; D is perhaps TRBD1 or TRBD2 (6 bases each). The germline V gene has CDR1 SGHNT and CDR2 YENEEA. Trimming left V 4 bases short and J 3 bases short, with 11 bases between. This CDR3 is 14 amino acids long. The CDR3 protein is CASSSRGVTDTQYF. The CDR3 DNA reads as TGTGCCAGCAGCTCGAGGGGGGTGACAGATACGCAGTATTTT.

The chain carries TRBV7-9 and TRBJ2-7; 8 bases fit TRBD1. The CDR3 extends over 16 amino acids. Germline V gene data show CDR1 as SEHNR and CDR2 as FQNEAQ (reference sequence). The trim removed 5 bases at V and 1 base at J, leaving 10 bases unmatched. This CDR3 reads CASSTSDRAQSYEQYF. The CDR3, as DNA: TGTGCCAGCAGCACCTCGGACAGGGCCCAATCCTACGAGCAGTACTTC.

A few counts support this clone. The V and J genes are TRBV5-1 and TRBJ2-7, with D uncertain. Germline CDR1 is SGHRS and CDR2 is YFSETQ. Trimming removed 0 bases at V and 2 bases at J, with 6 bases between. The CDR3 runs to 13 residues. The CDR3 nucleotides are TGCGCCAGCAGCTTGGGACGGACCTACGAGCAGTACTTC. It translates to CASSLGRTYEQYF.

CDR3 sequence (DNA): TGCGGCGCCTCGGGACGGCTAAACACCGGGGAGCTGTTTTTT. It specifies CGASGRLNTGELFF. The genes are TRBV29-1 and TRBJ2-2, with D possibly called TRBD1 or TRBD2 (5 bases each). This CDR3 is 14 amino acids long. Germline CDR1 is SQVTM and CDR2 is ANQGSEA.

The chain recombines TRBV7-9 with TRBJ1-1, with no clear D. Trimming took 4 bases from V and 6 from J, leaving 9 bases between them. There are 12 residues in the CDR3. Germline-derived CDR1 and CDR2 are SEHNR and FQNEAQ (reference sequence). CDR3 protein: CASSSSRAEAFF. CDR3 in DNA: TGTGCCAGCAGCTCGTCTCGCGCTGAAGCTTTCTTT.

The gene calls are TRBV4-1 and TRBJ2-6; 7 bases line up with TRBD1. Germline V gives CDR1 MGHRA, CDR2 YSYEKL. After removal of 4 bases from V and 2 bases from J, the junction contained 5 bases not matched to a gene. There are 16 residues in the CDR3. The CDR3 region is CASSRPDRAGANVLTF. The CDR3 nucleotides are TGCGCCAGCAGCCGACCTGACAGGGCTGGGGCCAACGTCCTGACTTTC.

CDR3 nucleotides: TGTGCCAGCACAACTAGCGGGGGGGCTTGGGTTGAGCAGTTCTTC. Its translation is CASTTSGGAWVEQFF. The chain combines TRBV27 with TRBJ2-1; 13 bases line up with TRBD2. The CDR3 covers 15 residues. The V segment lost 7 bases and the J segment 9 bases; nucleotides outside the gene matches: 9. Germline V lookup: CDR1 MNHEY, CDR2 SMNVEV (reference sequence).

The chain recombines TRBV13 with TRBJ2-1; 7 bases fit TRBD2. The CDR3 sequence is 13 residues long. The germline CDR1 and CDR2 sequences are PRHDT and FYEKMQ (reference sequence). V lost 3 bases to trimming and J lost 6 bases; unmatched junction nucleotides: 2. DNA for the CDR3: TGTGCCAGCAGCTTGACTAGCATCAATGAGCAGTTCTTC. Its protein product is CASSLTSINEQFF.

CDR3 sequence (DNA): TGCGCCAGCAGCCCATACCGGACAGGGCGACAGCCCCAGCATTTT. Its translation is CASSPYRTGRQPQHF. The chain employs TRBV4-3 and TRBJ1-5, with 8 bases matching TRBD1. J lost 7 bases, V lost 4 bases, and 9 bases had no gene match. The germline gives CDR1 LGHNA, CDR2 YSLEER. The CDR3 length is 15 residues.

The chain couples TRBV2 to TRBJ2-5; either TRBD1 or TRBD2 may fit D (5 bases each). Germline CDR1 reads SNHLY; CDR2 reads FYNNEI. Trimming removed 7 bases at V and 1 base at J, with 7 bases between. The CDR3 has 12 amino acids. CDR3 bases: TGTGCCAGCACAGGGACCCAAGAGACCCAGTACTTC. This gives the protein CASTGTQETQYF.

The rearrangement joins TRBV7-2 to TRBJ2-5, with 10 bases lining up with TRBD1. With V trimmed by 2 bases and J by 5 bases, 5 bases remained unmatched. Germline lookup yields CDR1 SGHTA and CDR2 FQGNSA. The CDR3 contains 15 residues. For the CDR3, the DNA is TGTGCCAGCAGCTTAATGGGACAGGGGTGGGAGACCCAGTACTTC. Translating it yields CASSLMGQGWETQYF.

The CDR3 spells CASSQDLATASTDTQYF. DNA of the CDR3: TGCGCCAGCAGCCAAGATCTCGCGACAGCTAGCACAGATACGCAGTATTTT. V and J are TRBV4-3 and TRBJ2-3; possible D gene TRBD1, 5 bases. Germline V gene sequence: CDR1 LGHNA, CDR2 YSLEER. The length of the CDR3 is 17 residues. V shed 0 bases and J shed 0 bases, with 13 bases lying between them.

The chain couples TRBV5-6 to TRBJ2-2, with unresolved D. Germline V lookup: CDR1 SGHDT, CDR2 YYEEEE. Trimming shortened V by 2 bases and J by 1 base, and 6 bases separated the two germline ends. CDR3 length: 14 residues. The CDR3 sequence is CASSLSLNTGELFF. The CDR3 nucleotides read TGTGCCAGCAGCTTATCCCTGAACACCGGGGAGCTGTTTTTT.

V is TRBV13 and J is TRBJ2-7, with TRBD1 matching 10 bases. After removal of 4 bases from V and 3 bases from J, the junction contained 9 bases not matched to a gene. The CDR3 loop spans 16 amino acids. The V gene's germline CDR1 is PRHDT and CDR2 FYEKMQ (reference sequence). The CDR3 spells CASSSGPGTGDYEQYF. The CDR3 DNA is TGTGCCAGCAGCTCCGGGCCCGGGACAGGGGACTACGAGCAGTACTTC.

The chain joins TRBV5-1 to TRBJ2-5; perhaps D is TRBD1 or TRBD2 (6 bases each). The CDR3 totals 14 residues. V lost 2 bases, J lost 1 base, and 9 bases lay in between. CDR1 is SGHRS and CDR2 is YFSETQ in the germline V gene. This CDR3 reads CASSFGGSQETQYF. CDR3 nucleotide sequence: TGCGCCAGCAGCTTCGGGGGCAGCCAAGAGACCCAGTACTTC.

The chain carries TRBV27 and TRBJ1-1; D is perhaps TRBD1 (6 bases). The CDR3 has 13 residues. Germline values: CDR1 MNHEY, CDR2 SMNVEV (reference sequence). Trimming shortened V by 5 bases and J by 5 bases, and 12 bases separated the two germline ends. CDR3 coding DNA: TGTGCCAGCAGTGTCGGGGGGCGAACTGAAGCTTTCTTT. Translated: CASSVGGRTEAFF.

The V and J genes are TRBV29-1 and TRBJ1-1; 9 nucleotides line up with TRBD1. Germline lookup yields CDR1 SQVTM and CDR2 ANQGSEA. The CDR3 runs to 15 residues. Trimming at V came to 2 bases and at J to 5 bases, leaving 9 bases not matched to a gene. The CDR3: CSVEWDRVGWTEAFF. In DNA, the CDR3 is TGCAGCGTTGAATGGGACAGGGTCGGTTGGACTGAAGCTTTCTTT.